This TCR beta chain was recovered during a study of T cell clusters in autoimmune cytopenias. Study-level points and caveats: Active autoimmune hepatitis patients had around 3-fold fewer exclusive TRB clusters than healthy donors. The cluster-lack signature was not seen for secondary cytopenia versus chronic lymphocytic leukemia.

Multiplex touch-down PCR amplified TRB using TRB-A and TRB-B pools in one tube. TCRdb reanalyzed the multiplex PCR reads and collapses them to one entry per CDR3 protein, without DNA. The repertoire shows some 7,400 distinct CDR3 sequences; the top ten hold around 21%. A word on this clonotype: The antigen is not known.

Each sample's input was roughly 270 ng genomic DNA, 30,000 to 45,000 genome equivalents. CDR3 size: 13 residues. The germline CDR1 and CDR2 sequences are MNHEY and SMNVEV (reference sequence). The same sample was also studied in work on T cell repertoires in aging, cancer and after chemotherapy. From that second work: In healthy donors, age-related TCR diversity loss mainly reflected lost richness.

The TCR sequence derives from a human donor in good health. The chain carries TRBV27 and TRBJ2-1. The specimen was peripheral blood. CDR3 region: CASSLSSNNEQFF.